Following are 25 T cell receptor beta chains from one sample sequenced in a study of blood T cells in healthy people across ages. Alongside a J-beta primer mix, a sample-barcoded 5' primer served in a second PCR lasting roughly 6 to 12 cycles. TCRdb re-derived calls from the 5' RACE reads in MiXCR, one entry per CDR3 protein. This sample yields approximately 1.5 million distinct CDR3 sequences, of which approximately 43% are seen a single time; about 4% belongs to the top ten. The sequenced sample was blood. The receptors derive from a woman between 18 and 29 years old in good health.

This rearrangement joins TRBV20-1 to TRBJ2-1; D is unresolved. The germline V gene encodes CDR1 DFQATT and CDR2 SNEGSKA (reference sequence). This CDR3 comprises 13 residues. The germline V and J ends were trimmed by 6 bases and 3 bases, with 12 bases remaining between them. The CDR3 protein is CSALRGLYNEQFF. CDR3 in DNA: TGCAGTGCCCTCCGAGGCCTCTACAATGAGCAGTTCTTC.

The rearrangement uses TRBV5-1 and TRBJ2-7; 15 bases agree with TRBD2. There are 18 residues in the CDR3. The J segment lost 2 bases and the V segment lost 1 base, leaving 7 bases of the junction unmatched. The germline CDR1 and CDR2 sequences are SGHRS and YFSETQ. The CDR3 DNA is TGCGCCAGCAGCTTGTCCCCCGGGACTAGCGGGGGGACCTACGAGCAGTACTTC. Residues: CASSLSPGTSGGTYEQYF. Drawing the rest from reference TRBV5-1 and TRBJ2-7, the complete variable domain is KAGVTQTPRYLIKTRGQQVTLSCSPISGHRSVSWYQQTPGQGLQFLFEYFSETQRNKGNFPGRFSGRQFSNSRSEMNVSTLELGDSALYLCASSLSPGTSGGTYEQYFGPGTRLTVT.

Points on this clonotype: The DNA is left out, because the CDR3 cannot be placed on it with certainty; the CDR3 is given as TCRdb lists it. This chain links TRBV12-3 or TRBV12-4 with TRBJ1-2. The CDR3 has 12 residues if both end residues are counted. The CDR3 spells CASSTSVCGYTF.

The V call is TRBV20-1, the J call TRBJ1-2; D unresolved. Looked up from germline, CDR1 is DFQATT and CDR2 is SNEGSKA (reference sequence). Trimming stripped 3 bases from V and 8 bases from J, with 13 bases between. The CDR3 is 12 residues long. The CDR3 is CSASPGLRGYTF. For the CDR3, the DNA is TGCAGTGCTAGCCCTGGACTAAGGGGCTACACCTTC.

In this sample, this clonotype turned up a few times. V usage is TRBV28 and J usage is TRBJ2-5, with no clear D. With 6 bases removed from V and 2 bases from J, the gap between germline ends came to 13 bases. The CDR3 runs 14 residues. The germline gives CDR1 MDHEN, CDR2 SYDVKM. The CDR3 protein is CASSSPWGQETQYF. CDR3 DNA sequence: TGTGCCAGCAGCTCCCCCTGGGGACAAGAGACCCAGTACTTC.

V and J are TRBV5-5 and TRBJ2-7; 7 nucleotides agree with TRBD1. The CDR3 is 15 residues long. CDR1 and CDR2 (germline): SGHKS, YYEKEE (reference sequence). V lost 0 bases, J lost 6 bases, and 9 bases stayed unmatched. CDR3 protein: CASSLAGHRGSEQYF. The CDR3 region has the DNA TGTGCCAGCAGCTTGGCCGGTCACAGGGGTAGCGAGCAGTACTTC.

CDR3 in DNA: TGCAGTGCTAGCTCCAGCGAACAAACAGATACGCAGTATTTT. Translating gives CSASSSEQTDTQYF. The chain links TRBV20-1 to TRBJ2-3, with D unclear. Per germline, CDR1 DFQATT and CDR2 SNEGSKA (reference sequence). The CDR3 consists of 14 residues. Trimming took 3 bases from V and 3 from J, leaving 13 bases between them.

The CDR3 loop reads CASRPGQGVGELFF. CDR3 in DNA: TGTGCCAGCAGACCCGGACAGGGCGTCGGGGAGCTGTTTTTT. V gene TRBV7-9 combines with J gene TRBJ2-2; TRBD1 matches at 8 bases. This CDR3 region has 14 residues. The germline V gene encodes CDR1 SEHNR and CDR2 FQNEAQ (reference sequence). After removal of 6 bases from V and 7 bases from J, the junction contained 7 bases not matched to a gene.

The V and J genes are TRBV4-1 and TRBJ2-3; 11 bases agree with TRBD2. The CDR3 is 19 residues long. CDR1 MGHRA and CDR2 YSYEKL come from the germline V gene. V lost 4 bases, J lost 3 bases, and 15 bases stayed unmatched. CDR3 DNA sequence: TGCGCCAGCAGCCCTACCGACAACTTTGTAGCGGGAGGGACAGATACGCAGTATTTT. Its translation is CASSPTDNFVAGGTDTQYF.

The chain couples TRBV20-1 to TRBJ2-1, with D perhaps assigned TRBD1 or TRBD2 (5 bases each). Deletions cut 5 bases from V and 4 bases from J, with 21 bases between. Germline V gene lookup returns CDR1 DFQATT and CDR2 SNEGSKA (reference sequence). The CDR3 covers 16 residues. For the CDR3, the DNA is TGCAGTGCTTCCTTCCTCCGGGACCCCTTATACAATGAGCAGTTCTTC. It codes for CSASFLRDPLYNEQFF.

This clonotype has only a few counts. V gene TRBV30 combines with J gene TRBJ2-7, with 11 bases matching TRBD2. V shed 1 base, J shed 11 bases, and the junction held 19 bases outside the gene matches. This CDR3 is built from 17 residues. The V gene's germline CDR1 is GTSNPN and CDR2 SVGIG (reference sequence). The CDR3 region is CAWSGPSLLAGAFGKYF. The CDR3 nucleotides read TGTGCCTGGAGTGGACCCTCCTTACTAGCGGGGGCATTCGGGAAGTACTTC.

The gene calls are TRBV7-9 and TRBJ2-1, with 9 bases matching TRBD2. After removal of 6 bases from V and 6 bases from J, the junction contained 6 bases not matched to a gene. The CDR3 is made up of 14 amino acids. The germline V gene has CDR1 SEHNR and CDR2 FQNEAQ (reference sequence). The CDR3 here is CASSSSGVPNEQFF. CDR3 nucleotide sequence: TGTGCCAGCAGTTCTAGCGGGGTTCCCAATGAGCAGTTCTTC. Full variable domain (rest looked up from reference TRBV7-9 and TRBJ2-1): DTGVSQNPRHKITKRGQNVTFRCDPISEHNRLYWYRQTLGQGPEFLTYFQNEAQLEKSRLLSDRFSAERPKGSFSTLEIQRTEQGDSAMYLCASSSSGVPNEQFFGPGTRLTVL.

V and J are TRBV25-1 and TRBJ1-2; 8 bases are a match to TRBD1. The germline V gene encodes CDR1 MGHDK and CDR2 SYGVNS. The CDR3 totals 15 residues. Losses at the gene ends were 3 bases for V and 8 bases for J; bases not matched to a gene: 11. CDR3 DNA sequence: TGTGCCAGCAGTGATGGACAGGGTCTGGCTTCAGGCTACACCTTC. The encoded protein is CASSDGQGLASGYTF.

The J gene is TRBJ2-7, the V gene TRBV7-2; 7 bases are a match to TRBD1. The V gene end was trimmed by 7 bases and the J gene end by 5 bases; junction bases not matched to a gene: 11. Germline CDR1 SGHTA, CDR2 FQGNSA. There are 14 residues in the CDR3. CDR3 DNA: TGTGCCAGCAACAAGAATCCGACAGGGAACGAGCAGTACTTC. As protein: CASNKNPTGNEQYF.

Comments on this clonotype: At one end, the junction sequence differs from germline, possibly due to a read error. CDR3 sequence: CVSSPDRSSYEQYF. CDR3 nucleotides: TGTGTCAGCAGCCCGGACAGGAGCTCCTACGAGCAGTACTTC. V is TRBV13 and J is TRBJ2-7, with 7 positions matching TRBD1. The CDR3 consists of 14 residues. Germline assignment: CDR1 PRHDT and CDR2 FYEKMQ (reference sequence).

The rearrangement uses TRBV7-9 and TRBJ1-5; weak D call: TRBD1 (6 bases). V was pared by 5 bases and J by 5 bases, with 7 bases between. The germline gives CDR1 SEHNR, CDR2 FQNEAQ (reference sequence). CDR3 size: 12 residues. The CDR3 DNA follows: TGTGCCAGCAGCAGGGGGTATCAGCCCCAGCATTTT. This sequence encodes CASSRGYQPQHF.

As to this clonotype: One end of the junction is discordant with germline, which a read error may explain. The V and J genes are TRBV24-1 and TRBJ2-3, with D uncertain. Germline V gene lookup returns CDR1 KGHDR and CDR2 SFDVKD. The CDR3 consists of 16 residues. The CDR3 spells CATSDRRAREIDTRYF. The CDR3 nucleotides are TGCGCCACCAGTGACCGGCGAGCGAGAGAGATAGATACGCGGTATTTT.

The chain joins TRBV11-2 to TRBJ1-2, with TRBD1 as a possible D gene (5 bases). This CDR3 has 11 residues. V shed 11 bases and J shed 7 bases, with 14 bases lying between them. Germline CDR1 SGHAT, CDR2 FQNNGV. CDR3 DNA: TGTGCCTGCCGTGGGGGTATTGGCTACACCTTC. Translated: CACRGGIGYTF.

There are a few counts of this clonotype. The CDR3 is CASSYPGRHEQYF. The CDR3, as DNA: TGTGCCAGCAGTTACCCCGGCAGGCATGAGCAGTACTTC. This chain uses TRBV6-5 with TRBJ2-7; D not resolved. CDR3 size: 13 residues. CDR1 is MNHEY and CDR2 is SVGAGI in the germline V gene. The V end was cut by 2 bases, the J end by 7 bases, with 12 bases between.

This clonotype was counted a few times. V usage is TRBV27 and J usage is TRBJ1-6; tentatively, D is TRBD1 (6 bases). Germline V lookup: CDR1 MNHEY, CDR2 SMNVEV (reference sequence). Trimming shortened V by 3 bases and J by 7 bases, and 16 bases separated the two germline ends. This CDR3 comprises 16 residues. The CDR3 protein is CASSFGQGLENSPLHF. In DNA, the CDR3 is TGTGCCAGCAGTTTCGGGCAGGGGTTGGAAAATTCACCCCTCCACTTT.

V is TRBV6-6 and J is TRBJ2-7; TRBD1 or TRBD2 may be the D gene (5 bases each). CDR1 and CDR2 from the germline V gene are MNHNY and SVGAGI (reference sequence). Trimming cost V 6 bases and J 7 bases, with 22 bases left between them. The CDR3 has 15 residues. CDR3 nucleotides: TGTGCCAGCAGGTACAGGACGGTAGCTAGGGAGGAGCAGTACTTC. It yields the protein CASRYRTVAREEQYF.

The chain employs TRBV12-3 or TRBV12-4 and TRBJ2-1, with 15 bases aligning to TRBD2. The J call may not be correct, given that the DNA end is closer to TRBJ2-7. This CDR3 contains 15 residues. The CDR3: CASTSGLAGGNEQYF. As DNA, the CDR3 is TGTGCCAGCACCTCGGGACTAGCGGGGGGCAATGAGCAGTACTTC.

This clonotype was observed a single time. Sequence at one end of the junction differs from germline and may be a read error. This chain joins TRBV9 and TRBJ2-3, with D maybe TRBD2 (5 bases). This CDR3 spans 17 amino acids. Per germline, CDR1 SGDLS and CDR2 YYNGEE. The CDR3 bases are TGTGCCAGCAGCGTAAGCCCCGCAGGTGCGGGCACAGATGCGCAGTATTTT. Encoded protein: CASSVSPAGAGTDAQYF.

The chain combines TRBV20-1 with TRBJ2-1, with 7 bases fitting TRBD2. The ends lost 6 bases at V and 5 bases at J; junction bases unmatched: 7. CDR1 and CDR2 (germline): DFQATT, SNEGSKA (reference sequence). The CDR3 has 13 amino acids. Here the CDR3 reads CSANSGSDNEQFF. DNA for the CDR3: TGCAGTGCAAATAGCGGGTCGGACAATGAGCAGTTCTTC.

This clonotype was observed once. CDR3 sequence: CASRGREGEQYF. The CDR3 DNA is TGCGCCAGCAGGGGCAGGGAAGGCGAGCAGTACTTC. The rearrangement links TRBV4-1 to TRBJ2-7, with TRBD1 as a possible D gene (5 bases). There are 12 residues in the CDR3. Per germline, CDR1 MGHRA and CDR2 YSYEKL. The germline V and J ends were trimmed by 6 bases and 6 bases, with 12 bases remaining between them.